This TCR beta chain was captured in a study of blood T cell repertoires in COVID-19. Study-level information: There were acute and convalescent COVID-19 samples, and they came from the United States, Italy and Spain. In each case, the material was cDNA or gDNA derived from T cells, B-cell-depleted T cells, or PBMCs.

The method was immunoSEQ multiplex PCR; TCRdb's version includes in-frame clones alone and lacks a portion of them. The table has 200,000 to 300,000 clones, roughly 80% seen once. This TCR derives from an elderly woman with acute or convalescent COVID-19. Sample: peripheral blood.

The CDR3 DNA follows: TGTGCCAGCAGTTTATCCCCACAGGGGGCCGCTGGAAACACCATATATTTT. Translation: CASSLSPQGAAGNTIYF. V is TRBV28 and J is TRBJ1-3; 9 nucleotides line up with TRBD1. The junction had 6 bases not matched to a gene; V was cut back by 1 base and J by 2 bases. The CDR3 totals 17 residues. Germline CDR1 is MDHEN and CDR2 is SYDVKM. Based on the CDR3 plus reference TRBV28 and TRBJ1-3, the full variable domain is DVKVTQSSRYLVKRTGEKVFLECVQDMDHENMFWYRQDPGLGLRLIYFSYDVKMKEKGDIPEGYSVSREKKERFSLILESASTNQTSMYLCASSLSPQGAAGNTIYFGEGSWLTVV.